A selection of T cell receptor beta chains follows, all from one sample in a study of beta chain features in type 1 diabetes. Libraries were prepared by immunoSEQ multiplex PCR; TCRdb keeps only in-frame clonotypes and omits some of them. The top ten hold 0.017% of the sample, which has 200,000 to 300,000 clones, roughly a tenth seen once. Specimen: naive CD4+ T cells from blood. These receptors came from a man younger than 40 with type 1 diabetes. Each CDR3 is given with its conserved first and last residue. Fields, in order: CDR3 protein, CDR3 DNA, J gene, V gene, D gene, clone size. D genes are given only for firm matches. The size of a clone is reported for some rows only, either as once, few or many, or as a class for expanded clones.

CASSGSNQPQHF | TGTGCCAGTTCGGGAAGCAATCAGCCCCAGCATTTT | TRBJ1-5 | TRBV19 | . | few
CASSYSKAFGLF | TGTGCCAGCAGTTACTCCAAGGCCTTTGGGCTCTTC | TRBJ2-1 | TRBV6-6 | . | .
CASSIYGVNTEAFF | TGTGCCAGTAGTATTTACGGGGTGAACACTGAAGCTTTCTTT | TRBJ1-1 | TRBV19 | . | few
CASSLEPGGGNIQYF | TGCGCCAGCAGCTTGGAACCCGGGGGGGGTAACATTCAGTACTTC | TRBJ2-4 | TRBV5-1 | TRBD2 | .
CSVNRDTGSQGYTF | TGCAGCGTTAACCGGGACACAGGGTCACAGGGCTACACCTTC | TRBJ1-2 | TRBV29-1 | . | .
CASSSGQDSYEQYF | TGTGCCAGCAGTAGTGGACAGGACTCCTACGAGCAGTACTTC | TRBJ2-7 | TRBV28 | TRBD1 | .
CASSTGAEAFF | TGTGCCAGCAGCACGGGGGCTGAAGCTTTCTTT | TRBJ1-1 | TRBV14 | . | .
CSARGGYGYTF | TGCAGTGCTAGAGGAGGCTATGGCTACACCTTC | TRBJ1-2 | TRBV20-1 | . | few
CASSYPPGQGYEQYF | TGTGCCAGCAGTTACCCACCGGGACAGGGCTACGAGCAGTACTTC | TRBJ2-7 | TRBV6-6 | TRBD1 | .
CASSPPGDRGYNEQFF | TGTGCCAGCTCACCACCGGGGGACAGGGGGTACAATGAGCAGTTCTTC | TRBJ2-1 | TRBV18 | TRBD1 | few
CASSQVAGGPQDTQYF | TGCGCCAGCAGCCAAGTAGCGGGGGGGCCGCAAGATACGCAGTATTTT | TRBJ2-3 | TRBV4-1 | TRBD2 | .
CASSLWGSPGHKSATEAFF | TGTGCCAGCAGTTTATGGGGATCCCCGGGACACAAATCGGCCACTGAAGCTTTCTTT | TRBJ1-1 | TRBV28 | . | few
CASSLGTQETQYF | TGTGCCAGCAGCCTAGGGACACAAGAGACCCAGTACTTC | TRBJ2-5 | TRBV14 | . | .
CASSLNRGLPNQPQHF | TGTGCCAGCAGCTTAAATAGGGGGCTTCCCAATCAGCCCCAGCATTTT | TRBJ1-5 | TRBV7-8 | TRBD1 | .
CAWSMSNYGYTF | TGTGCCTGGAGTATGAGTAACTATGGCTACACCTTC | TRBJ1-2 | TRBV30 | . | few
CAWSAGSKAFF | TGTGCCTGGAGTGCAGGGTCTAAAGCTTTCTTT | TRBJ1-1 | TRBV30 | . | .
CSVDEGAGGDEQFF | TGCAGCGTTGACGAGGGGGCCGGAGGGGATGAGCAGTTCTTC | TRBJ2-1 | TRBV29-1 | . | few
CASSVQTNTGELFF | TGTGCCAGCAGTGTCCAGACTAACACCGGGGAGCTGTTTTTT | TRBJ2-2 | TRBV6-4 | . | few
CASTRRESNTGELFF | TGTGCCAGCACCCGACGGGAGTCGAACACCGGGGAGCTGTTTTTT | TRBJ2-2 | TRBV7-9 | . | .
CASSGNHMVGETQYF | TGTGCCAGCAGCGGAAACCACATGGTTGGAGAGACCCAGTACTTC | TRBJ2-5 | TRBV9 | . | .
CASSVVLNTEAFF | TGTGCCAGCAGCGTAGTATTGAACACTGAAGCTTTCTTT | TRBJ1-1 | TRBV9 | . | .
CASSQGSEQYF | TGCGCCAGCAGCCAGGGGTCCGAGCAGTACTTC | TRBJ2-7 | TRBV5-1 | . | .
CASSQRTNQPQHF | TGCGCCAGCAGCCAGCGCACCAATCAGCCCCAGCATTTT | TRBJ1-5 | TRBV4-1 | . | few